The 30 T cell receptor beta chains in this list originate from one sample, sequenced in a study of OX40 agonist ivuxolimab in advanced cancers. Generated by immunoSEQ multiplex PCR, the TCRdb table keeps only in-frame clones and is missing some. The table lists about 31,000 clones, about 87% of them singletons, with about 25% in the top ten. The sequencing used CD4+ or CD8+ T cells sorted from blood, collected in a trial of the OX40 agonist ivuxolimab. The origin of the receptors is an adult with an advanced solid tumor such as melanoma, head and neck, liver or kidney cancer.

The V call is TRBV28, the J call TRBJ2-3; 8 nucleotides line up with TRBD2. CDR3 length: 16 residues. V was clipped by 4 bases and J by 3 bases; unmatched bases: 9. Germline values: CDR1 MDHEN, CDR2 SYDVKM. CDR3 in amino acids: CASSSQRESRTDTQYF. In DNA, the CDR3 is TGTGCCAGCAGTTCCCAGCGGGAGTCACGGACAGATACGCAGTATTTT.

The rearrangement links TRBV19 to TRBJ2-7, with 9 bases aligning to TRBD2. The V and J ends lost 8 bases and 2 bases, in that order; junction bases with no gene match: 4. The CDR3 has 13 amino acids. Germline V gives CDR1 LNHDA, CDR2 SQIVND (reference sequence). CDR3 amino acids: CASGVAGAYEQYF. The CDR3, as DNA: TGTGCCAGTGGAGTAGCGGGAGCCTACGAGCAGTACTTC.

V and J are TRBV11-3 and TRBJ2-5; D possibly uses TRBD1 or TRBD2 (5 bases each). CDR1 and CDR2 (germline): SGHNT, YENEEA. V lost 2 bases and J 2 bases, leaving 12 bases between the germline ends. The CDR3 spans 15 residues. The CDR3 DNA follows: TGTGCCAGCAGCTTACGGGACGGTACACAAGAGACCCAGTACTTC. Translated: CASSLRDGTQETQYF.

The chain carries TRBV6-1 and TRBJ1-2, with D unresolved. V dropped 2 bases and J dropped 1 base, with 8 bases sitting between them. Looked up from germline, CDR1 is MNHNS and CDR2 is SASEGT. The CDR3 spans 14 residues. The CDR3: CASSEYGVNYGYTF. The DNA for the CDR3 is TGTGCCAGCAGTGAATACGGGGTTAACTATGGCTACACCTTC.

The rearrangement uses TRBV6-1 and TRBJ2-2; 16 bases line up with TRBD2. The CDR3 is made up of 17 amino acids. The J segment lost 5 bases and the V segment lost 4 bases, leaving 4 bases of the junction unmatched. Germline CDR1 and CDR2: MNHNS and SASEGT. CDR3 bases: TGTGCCAGCAGTGCCGGGACTAGCGGGAGGGATACCGGGGAGCTGTTTTTT. Its protein is CASSAGTSGRDTGELFF.

The gene calls are TRBV10-3 and TRBJ2-1; 9 bases align to TRBD2. Losses at the gene ends were 6 bases for V and 6 bases for J; bases not matched to a gene: 9. The CDR3 spans 15 residues. Germline CDR1 is ENHRY and CDR2 is SYGVKD. CDR3 DNA sequence: TGTGCCATCAGCCTTGGTAGCGGGAGTTCCAATGAGCAGTTCTTC. Protein sequence: CAISLGSGSSNEQFF.

This clone showed up just a few times. The chain employs TRBV15 and TRBJ1-1, with D possibly TRBD1 on 5 matching bases. This CDR3 is built from 14 residues. V was trimmed by 2 bases and J by 7 bases, leaving 14 bases between them. The germline V gene encodes CDR1 LNHNV and CDR2 YYDKDF (reference sequence). The CDR3 DNA reads as TGTGCCACCAGCAGACCTCAGGACAATTTTGAAGCTTTCTTT. Amino acid sequence: CATSRPQDNFEAFF.

The chain carries TRBV6-1 and TRBJ1-4, with 8 bases that match TRBD1. Germline-derived CDR1 and CDR2 are MNHNS and SASEGT. There are 14 residues in the CDR3. V shed 3 bases, J shed 6 bases, and the junction held 3 bases outside the gene matches. The CDR3 is CASSDRGRHEKLFF. In DNA, the CDR3 is TGTGCCAGCAGTGACAGGGGGCGACATGAAAAACTGTTTTTT.

The V gene is TRBV6-5, the J gene TRBJ1-1; 7 bases match TRBD1. CDR1 MNHEY and CDR2 SVGAGI come from the germline V gene. The CDR3 runs to 15 residues. With 1 base clipped from V and 5 bases from J, the junction kept 7 bases outside the gene matches. CDR3 DNA: TGTGCCAGCAGTTACTACAACAGGGGAGGGACTGAAGCTTTCTTT. This translates into CASSYYNRGGTEAFF.

The V call is TRBV6-1, the J call TRBJ1-1, with D maybe TRBD1 (5 bases). The CDR3 has 14 amino acids. Trimming took off 6 bases at V and 1 base at J, with 12 bases between the two ends. Germline V gives CDR1 MNHNS, CDR2 SASEGT. The CDR3 DNA sequence: TGTGCCAGCAGCCACGGGGGGGGGAACACTGAAGCTTTCTTT. This translates into CASSHGGGNTEAFF.

This chain uses TRBV5-5 with TRBJ2-5; possibly TRBD1 for D (7 bases). This CDR3 region has 14 residues. CDR1 SGHKS and CDR2 YYEKEE come from the germline V gene (reference sequence). Trimming cost V 3 bases and J 2 bases, with 11 bases left between them. The CDR3 DNA reads as TGTGCCAGCAGCTCTCCAGGGGGGCAAGAGACCCAGTACTTC. Amino acids: CASSSPGGQETQYF.

This clone was recorded only once. The genes are TRBV29-1 and TRBJ1-2; possible D gene TRBD1, 5 bases. The germline V gene encodes CDR1 SQVTM and CDR2 ANQGSEA. The V gene lost 7 bases and the J gene lost 8 bases, with 17 bases spanning the gap. This CDR3 spans 12 amino acids. The CDR3 nucleotides are TGCAGCGCCGTTGAAGGGGCGCGGGGCTACACCTTC. Amino acids: CSAVEGARGYTF.

The gene calls are TRBV2 and TRBJ2-7; D unclear. This CDR3 has 16 residues. V shed 4 bases and J shed 5 bases, with 21 bases lying between them. CDR1 is SNHLY and CDR2 is FYNNEI in the germline V gene. The CDR3 region is CASSAEAAQLQDEQYF. In nucleotides, the CDR3 is TGTGCCAGCAGTGCCGAGGCGGCCCAACTCCAAGACGAGCAGTACTTC.

V gene TRBV6-5 combines with J gene TRBJ2-3; D gene uncertain. This CDR3 spans 14 amino acids. V was shortened by 1 base and J by 3 bases, with 8 bases between the two germline ends. Germline V gene sequence: CDR1 MNHEY, CDR2 SVGAGI. CDR3 nucleotides: TGTGCCAGCAGTTACTTCGGACCTACAGATACGCAGTATTTT. It translates to CASSYFGPTDTQYF.

The chain employs TRBV7-9 and TRBJ2-1; 8 bases match TRBD2. The CDR3 is 15 amino acids. Germline lookup yields CDR1 SEHNR and CDR2 FQNEAQ (reference sequence). J lost 7 bases, V lost 4 bases, and 9 bases had no gene match. CDR3 protein: CASSSEREKGNEQFF. The CDR3 bases are TGTGCCAGCAGCTCTGAGCGGGAGAAGGGGAATGAGCAGTTCTTC.

This chain joins TRBV9 and TRBJ2-2; D might be TRBD1 (5 bases). The CDR3 is 15 residues long. Germline lookup yields CDR1 SGDLS and CDR2 YYNGEE. Trimming shortened V by 1 base and J by 4 bases, and 11 bases separated the two germline ends. The CDR3 nucleotides are TGTGCCAGCAGCGTAACCTCCAGGGCCACCGGGGAGCTGTTTTTT. Protein: CASSVTSRATGELFF.

V and J are TRBV11-3 and TRBJ2-5; maybe TRBD2 (6 bases). The DNA matches TRBJ2-7 better at its end, which makes the J call doubtful. CDR3 length: 14 residues. Germline loops: CDR1 SGHNT, CDR2 YENEEA. The CDR3 DNA is TGTGCCAGCAGCTCCGGGACGGGGGCCTACGAGCAGTACTTC. Protein product: CASSSGTGAYEQYF.

This clone turned up a few times. The V gene is TRBV5-4, the J gene TRBJ2-7; 10 nucleotides line up with TRBD1. V was clipped by 5 bases and J by 6 bases; unmatched bases: 8. Germline V gene data show CDR1 as SGHNT and CDR2 as YYREEE (reference sequence). The CDR3 contains 14 residues. CDR3 DNA: TGTGCCAGCAGTACCGGGACAGGGGTCCGCGAGCAGTACTTC. Translating it yields CASSTGTGVREQYF.

The chain's CDR3 is CASSRVGQGVTTEAFF. DNA of the CDR3: TGTGCCAGCAGCCGCGTCGGACAGGGGGTGACTACTGAAGCTTTCTTT. The chain is built from TRBV11-2 and TRBJ1-1; 10 bases align to TRBD1. The CDR3 totals 16 residues. With V trimmed by 5 bases and J by 5 bases, 11 bases remained unmatched. The germline gives CDR1 SGHAT, CDR2 FQNNGV.

The DNA for the CDR3 is TGTGCCACCAGCAGAGTCGGCGTAAGCAATCAGCCCCAGCATTTT. Translated, it gives CATSRVGVSNQPQHF. The chain recombines TRBV15 with TRBJ1-5, with unresolved D. V lost 1 base and J 1 base, leaving 8 bases between the germline ends. Germline CDR1 and CDR2: LNHNV and YYDKDF (reference sequence). CDR3 length: 15 residues.

V gene TRBV6-1 combines with J gene TRBJ1-2; D gene ambiguous. Trimming left V 4 bases short and J 4 bases short, with 10 bases between. This CDR3 is built from 13 residues. Germline CDR1 MNHNS, CDR2 SASEGT. In nucleotides, the CDR3 is TGTGCCAGCAGTGCAGACATCGGCTATGGCTACACCTTC. Its translation: CASSADIGYGYTF.

The chain has TRBV2 and TRBJ1-4; D is perhaps TRBD1 (5 bases). The CDR3 consists of 13 residues. Trimming took 7 bases from V and 5 from J, leaving 11 bases between them. From germline, CDR1 is SNHLY and CDR2 FYNNEI. This CDR3 reads CASIQDRNEKLFF. The CDR3 bases are TGTGCCAGCATACAGGATAGGAATGAAAAACTGTTTTTT.

The V gene is TRBV5-5, the J gene TRBJ1-4, with 8 bases fitting TRBD1. The length of the CDR3 is 15 residues. J gave up 10 bases and V 1 base, and 9 bases lay outside the gene matches. The germline gives CDR1 SGHKS, CDR2 YYEKEE (reference sequence). Written as DNA, the CDR3 is TGTGCCAGCAGCTTGTCGACAGGGGAGGGTCGAAAACTGTTTTTT. Its translation is CASSLSTGEGRKLFF. The entire variable domain, with the rest obtained from reference TRBV5-5 and TRBJ1-4, is as follows: DAGVTQSPTHLIKTRGQQVTLRCSPISGHKSVSWYQQVLGQGPQFIFQYYEKEERGRGNFPDRFSARQFPNYSSELNVNALLLGDSALYLCASSLSTGEGRKLFFGSGTQLSVL.

The chain is built from TRBV2 and TRBJ1-5; D is ambiguous. The V gene lost 7 bases and the J gene lost 0 bases, with 7 bases spanning the gap. The germline gives CDR1 SNHLY, CDR2 FYNNEI. This CDR3 comprises 13 residues. In nucleotides, the CDR3 is TGTGCCAGCATACGGGATAGCAATCAGCCCCAGCATTTT. Its translation is CASIRDSNQPQHF.

The chain uses TRBV10-3 and TRBJ2-3; no definite D call. There are 12 residues in the CDR3. Deletions cut 0 bases from V and 6 bases from J, with 4 bases between. The germline CDR1 and CDR2 sequences are ENHRY and SYGVKD. The CDR3, as DNA: TGTGCCATCAGTGAGTCGACCGATACGCAGTATTTT. Encoded protein: CAISESTDTQYF.

The rearrangement joins TRBV7-9 to TRBJ2-1, with D uncertain. The CDR3 is made up of 16 amino acids. The V gene's germline CDR1 is SEHNR and CDR2 FQNEAQ (reference sequence). V lost 5 bases to trimming and J lost 5 bases, with 19 bases between them. CDR3 in amino acids: CASSGRPYSSNNEQFF. The DNA of the CDR3 is TGTGCCAGCAGCGGCCGACCTTACTCCTCTAACAATGAGCAGTTCTTC.

The chain combines TRBV5-6 with TRBJ2-6, with D uncertain. V dropped 4 bases and J dropped 10 bases, with 9 bases sitting between them. The germline V gene has CDR1 SGHDT and CDR2 YYEEEE. The CDR3 runs 12 residues. In nucleotides, the CDR3 is TGTGCCAGCAGCCGAGTTACTAACGTCCTGACTTTC. Its protein product is CASSRVTNVLTF.

This clone was found once. The chain has TRBV15 and TRBJ1-4, with D perhaps TRBD1 (5 bases). V shed 4 bases and J shed 6 bases, with 12 bases lying between them. The CDR3 length is 14 residues. Per the germline V gene, CDR1 is LNHNV and CDR2 is YYDKDF (reference sequence). In DNA form, the CDR3 reads TGTGCCACCAGCAACGACAGAGGAGATGAAAAACTGTTTTTT. Translating gives CATSNDRGDEKLFF.

The chain carries TRBV6-1 and TRBJ2-2; D call uncertain. Looked up from germline, CDR1 is MNHNS and CDR2 is SASEGT. This CDR3 spans 14 amino acids. Here the CDR3 DNA reads TGTGACTCAAAGGATGTGGATTTTAACGGGGAGCTGTTTTTT. It translates to CDSKDVDFNGELFF.

DNA for the CDR3: TGTGCCAGCAGCCGTTTAGACAGCGGGAGATCAGATACGCAGTATTTT. Amino acids: CASSRLDSGRSDTQYF. This chain uses TRBV2 with TRBJ2-3; 8 bases are a match to TRBD2. Looked up from germline, CDR1 is SNHLY and CDR2 is FYNNEI. This CDR3 contains 16 residues. With V trimmed by 6 bases and J by 4 bases, 12 bases remained unmatched.